This T cell receptor beta chain emerged from a study of T-cell reconstitution after alpha-beta-depleted transplantation in children. Points from the study as a whole: Surviving recipient cells, namely T cells and thymic progenitors, were the source of high day-60 TCRbeta diversity in some patients. About two months after transplant, alpha-beta T cells reportedly came from several hundred expanded graft clones. Hyperexpanded clones declined; after one year, newly produced T cells mostly supplied diversity.

TCRbeta library construction was performed incorporating unique molecular identifiers. TCRdb re-analysed the PCR reads in MiXCR, keeping a single row per CDR3 protein. The data show around 600,000 distinct CDR3 sequences, with approximately 22% seen just once and around 14% held by the top ten. This clonotype was detected a few times. Its antigen is not identified. Trimming took 4 bases from V and 4 from J, leaving 8 bases between them. The CDR3 is 13 amino acids. In germline, CDR1 is MDHEN, CDR2 SYDVKM. The sequence was obtained from a boy less than two years old who had a stem cell transplant for acute myeloid leukemia, so the T cells may come from the graft donor. The chain is built from TRBV28 and TRBJ2-1; D is uncertain. The sample consisted of PBMCs, mostly from graft donor cells, taken 360 days after TCRalphabeta/CD19-depleted stem cell transplant. In DNA, the CDR3 is TGTGCCAGCAGTTACGTGAGTTACAATGAGCAGTTCTTC. Its protein product is CASSYVSYNEQFF.